This TCR beta chain was found in a study of T-cell memory formation after mild COVID-19. The V end lost 2 bases, the J end lost 6 bases, and 10 bases lay between the germline ends. Germline V CDR1 and CDR2: MGHDK, SYGVNS. The CDR3 loop spans 13 amino acids. It was 5'RACE with constant-segment primers that produced the TCR alpha and TCR beta cDNA libraries, which carried sample barcodes and UMIs. TCRdb re-called the 5' RACE reads through MiXCR, storing one row per CDR3 protein. Of about 110,000 distinct CDR3 sequences listed, about an eighth are singletons. This clonotype occurred once. Antigen: not known. Points from the study as a whole: Pre-infection memory already had some responding clones, implying cross-reactive memory joined.

Material for sequencing was PBMCs or a T cell subset sorted from them (not recorded which). The chain couples TRBV25-1 to TRBJ1-1; TRBD1 might be the D (5 bases). The receptor's source is a man younger than 30 who had mild COVID-19 (a few samples of this study predate the infection). Cell type and time point are not known. CDR3 sequence: CASSEIGGSEAFF. Written as DNA, the CDR3 is TGTGCCAGCAGTGAAATTGGGGGGTCTGAAGCTTTCTTT.